Below are 27 T cell receptor beta chains sequenced from a single sample in a study of beta chain features in type 1 diabetes. Every isolated RNA sample was fully reverse transcribed, so sequencing captured expressed TCRB transcripts. Only in-frame clones appear in the TCRdb table, and some are missing; sequencing was by immunoSEQ multiplex PCR. The repertoire holds 850,000 to 900,000 clones, 17% seen once, with 0.023% in the top ten. The specimen was naive CD4+ T cells from blood. Receptors originate from a woman aged 18 to 35 in good health.

This clone was detected only a few times. CDR3 nucleotides: TGCGCCAGCAGCTTAGCGGGAGGCCCAGCCTACGAGCAGTACTTC. Translated, it gives CASSLAGGPAYEQYF. This chain links TRBV5-1 with TRBJ2-7; 9 bases line up with TRBD2. The CDR3 spans 15 residues. Germline CDR1 SGHRS, CDR2 YFSETQ. After removal of 2 bases from V and 2 bases from J, the junction contained 5 bases not matched to a gene. The entire variable domain, with the rest obtained from reference TRBV5-1 and TRBJ2-7, is as follows: KAGVTQTPRYLIKTRGQQVTLSCSPISGHRSVSWYQQTPGQGLQFLFEYFSETQRNKGNFPGRFSGRQFSNSRSEMNVSTLELGDSALYLCASSLAGGPAYEQYFGPGTRLTVT.

As for this clone: The sample contains more than one DNA sequence encoding this CDR3. The V call is TRBV2, the J call TRBJ1-1; possibly TRBD1 for D (6 bases). The CDR3 sequence is 13 residues long. The V and J ends lost 6 bases and 2 bases respectively, with 10 bases between them. The germline CDR1 and CDR2 sequences are SNHLY and FYNNEI. The DNA for the CDR3 is TGTGCCAGCAGAGAGGACAGAAACACTGAAGCTTTCTTT. Protein: CASREDRNTEAFF. The variable domain in full, with the rest retrieved from reference TRBV2 and TRBJ1-1, is EPEVTQTPSHQVTQMGQEVILRCVPISNHLYFYWYRQILGQKVEFLVSFYNNEISEKSEIFDDQFSVERPDGSNFTLKIRSTKLEDSAMYFCASREDRNTEAFFGQGTRLTVV.

The chain joins TRBV19 to TRBJ2-7, with TRBD1 identical over 7 bases. Germline loops: CDR1 LNHDA, CDR2 SQIVND (reference sequence). CDR3 length: 13 residues. V was pared by 8 bases and J by 0 bases, with 4 bases of the junction left unmatched. As DNA, the CDR3 is TGTGCCAGTGGACAGGACCCCTCCTACGAGCAGTACTTC. Translating it yields CASGQDPSYEQYF.

This rearrangement joins TRBV7-9 to TRBJ1-1; D is unclear. This CDR3 spans 14 amino acids. With 3 bases removed from V and 1 base from J, the gap between germline ends came to 9 bases. Germline loops: CDR1 SEHNR, CDR2 FQNEAQ (reference sequence). This CDR3 reads CASSFTRPNTEAFF. The CDR3 DNA reads as TGTGCCAGCAGCTTTACTCGGCCGAACACTGAAGCTTTCTTT. Full variable domain (outside the CDR3, taken from reference TRBV7-9 and TRBJ1-1): DTGVSQNPRHKITKRGQNVTFRCDPISEHNRLYWYRQTLGQGPEFLTYFQNEAQLEKSRLLSDRFSAERPKGSFSTLEIQRTEQGDSAMYLCASSFTRPNTEAFFGQGTRLTVV.

In this sample, this clone turned up a few times. The chain couples TRBV6-1 to TRBJ2-3, with TRBD2 matching over 14 bases. V gave up 4 bases and J gave up 3 bases; unmatched junction bases: 6. This CDR3 spans 17 amino acids. CDR1 MNHNS and CDR2 SASEGT come from the germline V gene. The CDR3 bases are TGTGCCAGCAGTGGACTAGCGGGAGGGAGGGCTACAGATACGCAGTATTTT. Its protein is CASSGLAGGRATDTQYF.

The chain joins TRBV29-1 to TRBJ1-2; D remains unclear. Trimming cost V 1 base and J 4 bases, with 10 bases left between them. Germline lookup yields CDR1 SQVTM and CDR2 ANQGSEA. The CDR3 has 13 amino acids. In DNA form, the CDR3 reads TGCAGCGTTGAAGGGGGTCTGAGCTATGGCTACACCTTC. This translates into CSVEGGLSYGYTF.

The sample holds a few counts of this clone. The V call is TRBV7-9, the J call TRBJ2-7; D ambiguous. The CDR3 contains 12 residues. Germline V gives CDR1 SEHNR, CDR2 FQNEAQ (reference sequence). Trimming stripped 7 bases from V and 5 bases from J, with 12 bases between. This CDR3 reads CASTYTMNEQYF. CDR3 bases: TGTGCCAGCACCTATACGATGAACGAGCAGTACTTC. The full variable domain, in which reference TRBV7-9 and TRBJ2-7 provide the parts outside the CDR3, is DTGVSQNPRHKITKRGQNVTFRCDPISEHNRLYWYRQTLGQGPEFLTYFQNEAQLEKSRLLSDRFSAERPKGSFSTLEIQRTEQGDSAMYLCASTYTMNEQYFGPGTRLTVT.

This chain joins TRBV28 and TRBJ2-4; unclear D gene. Trimming took off 4 bases at V and 0 bases at J, with 16 bases between the two ends. Per the germline V gene, CDR1 is MDHEN and CDR2 is SYDVKM. This CDR3 comprises 17 residues. DNA of the CDR3: TGTGCCAGCAGTTCCCCCCTAGGAGTTGGAGCCAAAAACATTCAGTACTTC. Translated: CASSSPLGVGAKNIQYF.

The table lists this clone with many counts. The gene calls are TRBV12-5 and TRBJ1-2; D unresolved. Trimming took 7 bases from V and 5 from J, leaving 14 bases between them. In germline, CDR1 is LGHNT, CDR2 FRNRAP. CDR3 length equals 13 residues. The chain's CDR3 is CASVPVESYGYTF. The CDR3 bases are TGTGCTAGTGTTCCCGTTGAGTCGTATGGCTACACCTTC.

This chain connects TRBV4-2 to TRBJ2-5; TRBD1 is a possible D gene (5 bases). V was cut by 1 base and J by 5 bases, with 14 bases left in between. The germline gives CDR1 LGHNA, CDR2 YNFKEQ. The CDR3 spans 15 residues. The chain's CDR3 is CASSQAGQGEETQYF. CDR3 nucleotides: TGTGCCAGCAGCCAAGCCGGCCAGGGTGAGGAGACCCAGTACTTC.

This clone was detected a few times. This chain connects TRBV5-1 to TRBJ2-1; the match to TRBD1 covers 8 bases. Germline CDR1 SGHRS, CDR2 YFSETQ. The CDR3 totals 14 residues. J gave up 8 bases and V 7 bases, and 11 bases lay outside the gene matches. CDR3 residues: CASGPRDRIHEQFF. CDR3 nucleotide sequence: TGCGCCAGCGGGCCGCGGGACAGGATCCATGAGCAGTTCTTC.

V and J are TRBV6-5 and TRBJ2-7; 7 positions match TRBD1. Germline trimming cut 6 bases from V and 2 bases from J; bases unmatched to any gene: 10. Germline V gives CDR1 MNHEY, CDR2 SVGAGI. The CDR3 is made up of 15 amino acids. The CDR3 region has the DNA TGTGCCAGCAGGCGAGCAGGGGGTGCCCCCTACGAGCAGTACTTC. Translating it yields CASRRAGGAPYEQYF.

The chain links TRBV7-2 to TRBJ2-1, with TRBD2 matching 9 bases. The germline CDR1 and CDR2 sequences are SGHTA and FQGNSA. The V segment lost 0 bases and the J segment 3 bases; nucleotides outside the gene matches: 6. The CDR3 totals 17 residues. CDR3 sequence: CASSLAKLAGIYNEQFF. The DNA of the CDR3 is TGTGCCAGCAGCTTAGCGAAGCTAGCGGGAATCTACAATGAGCAGTTCTTC.

The chain employs TRBV5-1 and TRBJ1-1; maybe TRBD1 (5 bases). Looked up from germline, CDR1 is SGHRS and CDR2 is YFSETQ. V lost 7 bases and J 7 bases, leaving 14 bases between the germline ends. The CDR3 extends over 12 amino acids. The CDR3, as DNA: TGCGCCAGCTTCGGGGGTGCTAGTGAAGCTTTCTTT. Translated, it gives CASFGGASEAFF.

The chain recombines TRBV19 with TRBJ1-1, with D tentatively TRBD1 (5 bases). The V and J ends lost 6 bases and 1 base respectively, with 12 bases between them. The CDR3 consists of 14 residues. CDR1 and CDR2 from the germline V gene are LNHDA and SQIVND (reference sequence). The chain's CDR3 is CASRGDRSNTEAFF. The CDR3 region has the DNA TGTGCCAGTAGGGGGGACCGGTCGAACACTGAAGCTTTCTTT.

The chain couples TRBV28 to TRBJ2-2; 8 positions agree with TRBD1. The germline gives CDR1 MDHEN, CDR2 SYDVKM. J gave up 3 bases and V 11 bases, and 2 bases lay outside the gene matches. The CDR3 is made up of 12 amino acids. DNA of the CDR3: TGTGCCTCAGGGGGCTACACCGGGGAGCTGTTTTTT. This gives the protein CASGGYTGELFF.

V usage is TRBV19 and J usage is TRBJ2-1; 12 bases align to TRBD2. Germline trimming cut 5 bases from V and 2 bases from J; bases unmatched to any gene: 1. There are 15 residues in the CDR3. The V gene's germline CDR1 is LNHDA and CDR2 SQIVND (reference sequence). The CDR3 protein is CASSSSGRAYNEQFF. CDR3 bases: TGTGCCAGTAGTTCTAGCGGGAGGGCCTACAATGAGCAGTTCTTC.

The V call is TRBV9, the J call TRBJ2-2; D gene uncertain. CDR1 and CDR2 (germline): SGDLS, YYNGEE. This CDR3 comprises 16 residues. V shed 0 bases and J shed 6 bases, with 15 bases lying between them. The chain's CDR3 is CASSVDAAPRSGELFF. CDR3 sequence (DNA): TGTGCCAGCAGCGTAGATGCCGCACCACGGTCCGGGGAGCTGTTTTTT.

This clone was observed a few times. The chain couples TRBV20-1 to TRBJ1-1; no clear D gene. The CDR3 runs 11 residues. The V gene's germline CDR1 is DFQATT and CDR2 SNEGSKA (reference sequence). Trimming stripped 1 base from V and 11 bases from J, with 11 bases between. The CDR3 loop reads CSARGPLGAFF. The CDR3 DNA reads as TGCAGTGCTAGAGGTCCTTTGGGCGCTTTCTTT.

This chain links TRBV11-2 with TRBJ2-5; tentatively, D is TRBD1 (5 bases). The CDR3 has 13 amino acids. V was trimmed by 3 bases and J by 4 bases, leaving 9 bases between them. CDR1 is SGHAT, CDR2 FQNNGV, per germline. DNA of the CDR3: TGTGCCAGCAGCTTTGGCCAGGGAGAGACCCAGTACTTC. Residues: CASSFGQGETQYF.

This clone was found a few times. In DNA, the CDR3 is TGTGCCAGCAGCTTAGTTGTTGTCGGTAGACACGAGCAGTACTTC. It specifies CASSLVVVGRHEQYF. The chain has TRBV11-2 and TRBJ2-7; D gene uncertain. V gave up 1 base and J gave up 5 bases, with 15 bases separating them. Germline V gene data show CDR1 as SGHAT and CDR2 as FQNNGV. This CDR3 spans 15 amino acids.

With respect to this clone: At the DNA level, this CDR3 is encoded by other sequences in the same sample as well. The V call is TRBV19, the J call TRBJ2-1, with a tentative D call TRBD1 (6 bases). V was clipped by 3 bases and J by 3 bases, with 9 bases between them. Germline values: CDR1 LNHDA, CDR2 SQIVND (reference sequence). This CDR3 is 14 amino acids long. The CDR3 DNA reads TGTGCCAGTAGTATCCAAGGGGGCTACAATGAGCAGTTCTTC. Its translation: CASSIQGGYNEQFF.

This clone was counted between two and nine times. This rearrangement joins TRBV5-4 to TRBJ2-3; D may be TRBD2 (5 bases). V was trimmed by 4 bases and J by 2 bases, leaving 20 bases between them. The CDR3 is 17 amino acids. The V gene's germline CDR1 is SGHNT and CDR2 YYREEE (reference sequence). CDR3 sequence (DNA): TGTGCCAGCAGCCAAGACTTTGGACTGCCCCCCACAGATACGCAGTATTTT. Translation: CASSQDFGLPPTDTQYF.

Remarks on this clone: Other nucleotide sequences in the sample specify the same CDR3. The CDR3 DNA sequence: TGCGCCAGCAGCCGCGACAGCACAGATACGCAGTATTTT. As protein: CASSRDSTDTQYF. The gene calls are TRBV5-1 and TRBJ2-3; D call uncertain. The CDR3 is 13 residues long. The germline V gene has CDR1 SGHRS and CDR2 YFSETQ. The V end lost 4 bases, the J end lost 0 bases, and 6 bases lay between the germline ends. The whole variable domain, filled in from reference TRBV5-1 and TRBJ2-3, reads KAGVTQTPRYLIKTRGQQVTLSCSPISGHRSVSWYQQTPGQGLQFLFEYFSETQRNKGNFPGRFSGRQFSNSRSEMNVSTLELGDSALYLCASSRDSTDTQYFGPGTRLTVL.

The sample holds a few counts of this clone. The CDR3 coding sequence is TGTGCCAGCAGCCTGACTAGCTTTGGCTACAATGAGCAGTTCTTC. Protein: CASSLTSFGYNEQFF. V usage is TRBV11-2 and J usage is TRBJ2-1; 7 nucleotides match TRBD2. The V and J ends lost 5 bases and 3 bases, in that order; junction bases with no gene match: 7. This CDR3 is built from 15 residues. The V gene's germline CDR1 is SGHAT and CDR2 FQNNGV.

On this clone itself: Different DNA sequences within this sample yield the same CDR3. The chain couples TRBV18 to TRBJ2-5; D is unclear. The germline V gene has CDR1 KGHSH and CDR2 LQKENI. This CDR3 is 12 amino acids long. Between the trimmed V and J ends, which lost 3 bases and 1 base, there was a span of 3 bases. For the CDR3, the DNA is TGTGCCAGCTCACCGGGCCAAGAGACCCAGTACTTC. Its translation: CASSPGQETQYF.

The genes are TRBV5-4 and TRBJ2-1; D is uncertain. V lost 0 bases and J 10 bases, leaving 8 bases between the germline ends. Germline V CDR1 and CDR2: SGHNT, YYREEE (reference sequence). This CDR3 contains 12 residues. CDR3 in DNA: TGTGCCAGCAGCTTGGCGACACAGGAGCAGTTCTTC. This translates into CASSLATQEQFF.